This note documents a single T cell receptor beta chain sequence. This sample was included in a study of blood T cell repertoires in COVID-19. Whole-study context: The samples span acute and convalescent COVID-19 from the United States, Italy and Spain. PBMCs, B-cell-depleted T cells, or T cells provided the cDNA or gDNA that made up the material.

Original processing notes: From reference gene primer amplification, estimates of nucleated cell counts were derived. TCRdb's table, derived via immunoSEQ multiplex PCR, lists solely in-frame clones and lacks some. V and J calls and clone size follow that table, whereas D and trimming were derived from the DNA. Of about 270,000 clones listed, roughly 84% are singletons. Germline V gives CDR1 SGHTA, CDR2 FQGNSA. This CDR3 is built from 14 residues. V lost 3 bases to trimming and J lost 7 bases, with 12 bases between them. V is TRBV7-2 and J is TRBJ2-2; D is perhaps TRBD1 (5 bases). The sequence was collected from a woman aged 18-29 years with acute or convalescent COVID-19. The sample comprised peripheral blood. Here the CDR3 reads CASSFLLGVGELFF. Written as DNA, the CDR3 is TGTGCCAGCAGCTTTTTGTTAGGGGTCGGGGAGCTGTTTTTT.